The clone carrying this T cell receptor beta chain has just a few counts. Its antigen is undetermined. Expressed TCRB transcripts were sequenced, since all the RNA that had been isolated was reverse transcribed. Only in-frame clones appear in the TCRdb table, and some are missing; sequencing was by immunoSEQ multiplex PCR. This repertoire shows 250,000 or so clones, roughly 22% found once; its top ten account for roughly 0.028%. This entry belongs to a study of beta chain features in type 1 diabetes. Study-level points and caveats: Moderate yet significant TCRB CDR3 shortening was seen in Type 1 diabetes patients in all four CD4+ subsets.

The specimen was naive CD4+ T cells from blood. The origin of this receptor is a woman in her thirties or forties with type 1 diabetes.

In DNA, the CDR3 is TGTGCCAGCAGTTTAGAGAGGGCCGAGCAGTACTTC. Protein sequence: CASSLERAEQYF. This sequence joins TRBV28 and TRBJ2-7; TRBD2 is a possible D gene (5 bases). The germline V gene has CDR1 MDHEN and CDR2 SYDVKM. The V end lost 2 bases, the J end lost 6 bases, and 8 bases lay between the germline ends. This CDR3 contains 12 residues.